The 21 T cell receptor beta chains reported below all come from one sample, sequenced in a study of T cells in tuberculosis (dated by TCRdb to 2016 to 2018). Libraries were built with the immunoSEQ multiplex PCR assay. TCRdb holds this immuneACCESS table with in-frame rearrangements only. Some clones are missing; in checked studies, unresolved V genes explain under half, and the rest has no known cause. Counted in this sample were tens of thousands of clones; around 93% of them appeared once. Jointly, the top ten make up roughly 2.3% of the sample. The time point tag for this specimen amounts to: new active TB diagnosis, blood taken before or within 7 days of starting treatment. Sequencing used PBMCs, obtained at tuberculosis diagnosis. The receptor source for this set is an adult with tuberculosis.

As concerns this clone: One junction end does not reproduce the germline sequence, and a read error may be involved. The chain links TRBV11-2 to TRBJ2-4; D remains ambiguous. This CDR3 has 12 residues. From germline, CDR1 is SGHAT and CDR2 FQNNGV. CDR3 nucleotides: TGTGCCAGCAGCTTAGCCGAAAACATTCAGTACTTC. Translating it yields CASSLAENIQYF.

The chain couples TRBV4-3 to TRBJ1-2; D is unclear. The CDR3 spans 14 residues. Germline V gene data show CDR1 as LGHNA and CDR2 as YSLEER. V was trimmed by 1 base and J by 0 bases, leaving 6 bases between them. The CDR3 reads CASSQVQSNYGYTF. As DNA, the CDR3 is TGCGCCAGCAGCCAAGTTCAATCTAACTATGGCTACACCTTC.

V gene TRBV5-4 combines with J gene TRBJ1-2; 7 positions agree with TRBD1. The ends lost 7 bases at V and 6 bases at J; junction bases unmatched: 9. This CDR3 comprises 13 residues. The V gene's germline CDR1 is SGHNT and CDR2 YYREEE (reference sequence). The CDR3 DNA reads as TGTGCCAGCGGAGGGGGCGTCACGGATGGCTACACCTTC. Encoded protein: CASGGGVTDGYTF.

The V call is TRBV6-4, the J call TRBJ2-7, with TRBD1 identical over 7 bases. The CDR3 runs 14 residues. Germline-derived CDR1 and CDR2 are MRHNA and SNTAGT. The V segment lost 4 bases and the J segment 6 bases; nucleotides outside the gene matches: 9. The CDR3 region has the DNA TGTGCCAGCAGTGTCACAGGGGTGCGGAGCGAGCAGTACGTC. This codes for CASSVTGVRSEQYV.

The J gene is TRBJ1-2, the V gene TRBV19, with a tentative D call TRBD1 (6 bases). V lost 5 bases, J lost 8 bases, and 15 bases lay in between. Looked up from germline, CDR1 is LNHDA and CDR2 is SQIVND (reference sequence). This CDR3 comprises 13 residues. This CDR3 is CASSLAGAQGYTF. In DNA form, the CDR3 reads TGTGCCAGTAGTTTGGCGGGGGCGCAAGGCTACACCTTC.

The chain carries TRBV7-6 and TRBJ1-5; TRBD1 is a possible D gene (6 bases). Trimming pared 5 bases from V and 15 bases from J, leaving 14 bases between. The CDR3 covers 11 residues. The germline gives CDR1 SGHVS, CDR2 FNYEAQ. Here the CDR3 DNA reads TGTGCCAGCAGCCGATTTACAGGGCGGCATTTT. Its protein is CASSRFTGRHF. Full variable domain (missing parts from reference TRBV7-6 and TRBJ1-5): GAGVSQSPRYKVTKRGQDVALRCDPISGHVSLYWYRQALGQGPEFLTYFNYEAQQDKSGLPNDRFSAERPEGSISTLTIQRTEQRDSAMYRCASSRFTGRHFGDGTRLSIL.

This chain joins TRBV29-1 and TRBJ1-5, with a possible D match to TRBD1 (5 bases). The CDR3 sequence is 17 residues long. The germline CDR1 and CDR2 sequences are SQVTM and ANQGSEA. DNA of the CDR3: TGCAGAAGCCCTTCTCGCCCACACGACAGTAGCAATCAGCCCCAGCATTTT. This translates into CRSPSRPHDSSNQPQHF. The whole variable domain, filled in from reference TRBV29-1 and TRBJ1-5, reads SAVISQKPSRDICQRGTSLTIQCQVDSQVTMMFWYRQQPGQSLTLIATANQGSEATYESGFVIDKFPISRPNLTFSTLTVSNMSPEDSSIYLCRSPSRPHDSSNQPQHFGDGTRLSIL.

The chain uses TRBV4-2 and TRBJ2-4, with D perhaps TRBD2 (7 bases). CDR1 is LGHNA and CDR2 is YNFKEQ in the germline V gene. The CDR3 has 17 residues. Trimming shortened V by 0 bases and J by 6 bases, and 18 bases separated the two germline ends. In nucleotides, the CDR3 is TGTGCCAGCAGCCAAGATGGAGTAGGGGGGGTGGCAAACATTCAGTACTTC. It codes for CASSQDGVGGVANIQYF.

V gene TRBV4-3 combines with J gene TRBJ2-3; TRBD2 aligns across 7 bases. CDR3 length: 15 residues. J gave up 4 bases and V 1 base, and 5 bases lay outside the gene matches. The V gene's germline CDR1 is LGHNA and CDR2 YSLEER. The CDR3 region has the DNA TGCGCCAGCAGCCAAGCAAGGAGCGGGGCAGATACGCAGTATTTT. Translated, it gives CASSQARSGADTQYF.

This chain links TRBV28 with TRBJ2-1; D might be TRBD1 (6 bases). The CDR3 has 14 amino acids. V lost 4 bases, J lost 4 bases, and 11 bases lay in between. In germline, CDR1 is MDHEN, CDR2 SYDVKM. The CDR3 DNA reads TGTGCCAGCAGTTCTCACAGGGTTTACAATGAGCAGTTCTTC. As protein: CASSSHRVYNEQFF.

The chain combines TRBV5-6 with TRBJ1-2, with D tentatively TRBD1 (6 bases). Germline V gene lookup returns CDR1 SGHDT and CDR2 YYEEEE. Between the trimmed V and J ends, which lost 0 bases and 6 bases, there was a span of 9 bases. CDR3 length equals 13 residues. CDR3 region: CASSLGGPDGYTF. CDR3 DNA sequence: TGTGCCAGCAGCTTGGGGGGGCCCGATGGCTACACCTTC.

The chain uses TRBV14 and TRBJ2-1; 9 bases agree with TRBD1. Germline V gene data show CDR1 as SGHDN and CDR2 as FVKESK. The trim removed 1 base at V and 2 bases at J, leaving 6 bases unmatched. The CDR3 totals 17 residues. CDR3 in amino acids: CASSQAFRDRAYNEQFF. Written as DNA, the CDR3 is TGTGCCAGCAGCCAAGCCTTCCGGGACAGGGCCTACAATGAGCAGTTCTTC.

The V call is TRBV11-2, the J call TRBJ2-1, with a weak D call TRBD2 (6 bases). This CDR3 has 12 amino acids. Germline V gene sequence: CDR1 SGHAT, CDR2 FQNNGV. Trimming cost V 4 bases and J 7 bases, with 8 bases left between them. CDR3 sequence: CASSSRGNEQFF. The CDR3 region has the DNA TGTGCCAGCAGCTCCCGGGGGAATGAGCAGTTCTTC.

The rearrangement uses TRBV14 and TRBJ1-5; D unclear. Germline V gene sequence: CDR1 SGHDN, CDR2 FVKESK. The CDR3 is 16 residues long. Trimming left V 1 base short and J 4 bases short, with 14 bases between. The CDR3 sequence is CASSQVPKEGNQPQHF. In DNA, the CDR3 is TGTGCCAGCAGCCAAGTACCTAAGGAGGGTAATCAGCCCCAGCATTTT.

The genes are TRBV19 and TRBJ2-7, with 8 bases lining up with TRBD2. The CDR3 has 14 residues. CDR1 is LNHDA, CDR2 SQIVND, per germline (reference sequence). J was trimmed by 0 bases and V by 6 bases; bases with no gene match: 4. The CDR3 region has the DNA TGTGCCAGTAGCCTGGCGGGGGGCTCCTACGAGCAGTACTTC. Its protein product is CASSLAGGSYEQYF. The full variable domain, in which reference TRBV19 and TRBJ2-7 provide the parts outside the CDR3, is DGGITQSPKYLFRKEGQNVTLSCEQNLNHDAMYWYRQDPGQGLRLIYYSQIVNDFQKGDIAEGYSVSREKKESFPLTVTSAQKNPTAFYLCASSLAGGSYEQYFGPGTRLTVT.

The chain carries TRBV9 and TRBJ2-2; TRBD1 matches at 7 bases. V lost 0 bases, J lost 6 bases, and 5 bases stayed unmatched. From germline, CDR1 is SGDLS and CDR2 YYNGEE. The CDR3 is 15 amino acids. CDR3 protein: CASSVEIGGPGELFF. The CDR3 nucleotides are TGTGCCAGCAGCGTAGAGATAGGGGGCCCCGGGGAGCTGTTTTTT.

The chain uses TRBV2 and TRBJ1-2, with a possible D match to TRBD1 (5 bases). The CDR3 is made up of 12 amino acids. Germline assignment: CDR1 SNHLY and CDR2 FYNNEI. Trimming removed 7 bases from V and 3 bases from J, with 9 bases in between. The chain's CDR3 is CASKTGDYGYTF. The CDR3 bases are TGTGCCAGCAAGACGGGGGACTATGGCTACACCTTC. Filled out from reference TRBV2 and TRBJ1-2, the complete variable domain reads EPEVTQTPSHQVTQMGQEVILRCVPISNHLYFYWYRQILGQKVEFLVSFYNNEISEKSEIFDDQFSVERPDGSNFTLKIRSTKLEDSAMYFCASKTGDYGYTFGSGTRLTVV.

This sequence joins TRBV5-1 and TRBJ1-1; a possible D gene is TRBD1 (5 bases). The CDR3 contains 14 residues. Germline V gene sequence: CDR1 SGHRS, CDR2 YFSETQ. The V end lost 0 bases, the J end lost 5 bases, and 11 bases lay between the germline ends. The CDR3 region has the DNA TGCGCCAGCAGCTTGGAAGGACAACGTACTGAAGCTTTCTTT. Encoded protein: CASSLEGQRTEAFF.

V usage is TRBV6-5 and J usage is TRBJ1-2; no definite D call. V dropped 6 bases and J dropped 0 bases, with 8 bases sitting between them. Looked up from germline, CDR1 is MNHEY and CDR2 is SVGAGI. The CDR3 extends over 13 amino acids. The chain's CDR3 is CASSVTSNYGYTF. In DNA form, the CDR3 reads TGTGCCAGCAGCGTTACTTCTAACTATGGCTACACCTTC.

The chain employs TRBV6-4 and TRBJ1-2, with D possibly matching TRBD1 (5 bases). This CDR3 region has 13 residues. CDR1 and CDR2 (germline): MRHNA, SNTAGT. V dropped 4 bases and J dropped 8 bases, with 14 bases sitting between them. The CDR3 region has the DNA TGTGCCAGCAGTGGGGCCAGCGGGACGGGCTACACCTTC. This gives the protein CASSGASGTGYTF.

The chain carries TRBV2 and TRBJ1-2; 7 nucleotides line up with TRBD1. Per germline, CDR1 SNHLY and CDR2 FYNNEI. CDR3 length: 16 residues. With 1 base clipped from V and 2 bases from J, the junction kept 7 bases outside the gene matches. CDR3 DNA sequence: TGTGCCAGCAGTGAAGACAGGGGTAGGCCCAACTATGGCTACACCTTC. Residues: CASSEDRGRPNYGYTF. Full variable domain (rest looked up from reference TRBV2 and TRBJ1-2): EPEVTQTPSHQVTQMGQEVILRCVPISNHLYFYWYRQILGQKVEFLVSFYNNEISEKSEIFDDQFSVERPDGSNFTLKIRSTKLEDSAMYFCASSEDRGRPNYGYTFGSGTRLTVV.